This is a list of T cell receptor beta chains from one sample in a study of cytomegalovirus exposure and HLA in healthy donors. Data came from immunoSEQ multiplex PCR; TCRdb stores just in-frame clones and leaves some out. The sample holds roughly 200,000 clones, around nine tenths seen once. The specimen was PBMCs. These TCRs come from a man aged 25 to 40 in good health and CMV-seropositive. Both conserved end residues are part of each CDR3. A D gene is named only where the DNA matches it firmly. Some rows mark clone size as missing; the rest say once, few, many or name a class of expanded clone.

size,D,V,J,DNA,CDR3
.,TRBD1,TRBV9,TRBJ1-1,TGTGCCAGCAGCACGGGGACAGGGGATACAGCTTTCTTT,CASSTGTGDTAFF
.,.,TRBV19,TRBJ2-7,TGTGCCAGTAGTCCCCACGACTCCTACGAGCAGTACTTC,CASSPHDSYEQYF
once,TRBD1,TRBV19,TRBJ2-1,TGTGCCAGTAGTGTCCAGGGGGCCTACAATGAGCAGTTCTTC,CASSVQGAYNEQFF
.,.,TRBV28,TRBJ2-4,TGTGCCAGCAGTTTTATGTCGACGGGTAGGTTGGCCAAAAACATTCAGTACTTC,CASSFMSTGRLAKNIQYF
.,.,TRBV11-1,TRBJ1-1,TGTGCCAGCACCCAGCGGGGGAAGCCGGTGGAGACTGAAGCTTTCTTT,CASTQRGKPVETEAFF
.,TRBD1,TRBV30,TRBJ1-1,TGTGCCTGGAGCCAACCCCCACAGGGGATGAACACTGAAGCTTTCTTT,CAWSQPPQGMNTEAFF
.,.,TRBV10-1,TRBJ1-6,TGCGCCAGCAGTGAGGGGATCGGGCAGCTTAGGAATAATTCACCCCTCCACTTT,CASSEGIGQLRNNSPLHF
.,.,TRBV9,TRBJ1-3,TGTGCCAGCAGCGTAGAGCCCACAGTTGGAAACACCATATATTTT,CASSVEPTVGNTIYF
.,.,TRBV2,TRBJ2-3,TGTGCCAGCAGGGACCACGGGGCCACAGATACGCAGTATTTT,CASRDHGATDTQYF
.,TRBD2,TRBV5-8,TRBJ2-1,TGTGCCAGCAGCCTACTCAAACTAGCGGGCCCGATGAATGAGCAGTTCTTC,CASSLLKLAGPMNEQFF
.,.,TRBV30,TRBJ1-5,TGTGCCTGGAGTCCCCCTGGGGCGAGCAATCAGCCCCAGCATTTT,CAWSPPGASNQPQHF
.,TRBD1,TRBV2,TRBJ1-5,TGTGCCAGCACCGAAATAGACAGGGGCAATCAGCCCCAGCATTTT,CASTEIDRGNQPQHF
.,.,TRBV27,TRBJ2-6,TGTGCCAGCAGTTTAACGGACAGCACTGGGGCCAACGTCCTGACTTTC,CASSLTDSTGANVLTF
.,.,TRBV7-2,TRBJ1-5,TGTGCCAGCAGCTTAGTAGGGAGCAATCAGCCCCAGCATTTT,CASSLVGSNQPQHF
.,.,TRBV11-3,TRBJ1-4,TGTGCCAGCAGCACAAACGGGGTTCAGCTGTTTTTT,CASSTNGVQLFF
.,.,TRBV11-1,TRBJ1-5,TGTGCCAGCAGCTTAGGTCCAAATCAGCCCCAGCATTTT,CASSLGPNQPQHF
.,.,TRBV6-1,TRBJ2-1,TGTGCCAGCACCGCCCGGACCCCCTCCTACAATGAGCAGTTCTTC,CASTARTPSYNEQFF
.,TRBD2,TRBV7-2,TRBJ2-5,TGTGCCAGCAGCTCGAGCTCAATGCGGGGGGTTGAGACCCAGTACTTC,CASSSSSMRGVETQYF
.,.,TRBV7-3,TRBJ1-1,TGTGCCAGCAGCTTAGACAGGTACACTGAAGCTTTCTTT,CASSLDRYTEAFF
few,TRBD1,TRBV5-5,TRBJ2-2,TGTGCCAGCAGCTTGCAGGGGGCACTTAGGACCGGGGAGCTGTTTTTT,CASSLQGALRTGELFF
.,.,TRBV4-1,TRBJ2-2,TGCGCCAGCAGCCAAGAGGAGTTCCAGGGAACCGGGGAGCTGTTTTTT,CASSQEEFQGTGELFF
once,TRBD2,TRBV30,TRBJ2-1,TGTGCCTGGAGCTTAGCGGGGGGGCATAGTGAGCAGTTCTTC,CAWSLAGGHSEQFF